The 29 T cell receptor beta chains below come from one sample, sequenced in a study of T-cell reconstitution after alpha-beta-depleted transplantation in children. Unique molecular identifiers were used to barcode this TCRbeta library. TCRdb used MiXCR to reprocess the PCR reads, holding one entry per CDR3 protein. The sample has 95,000 to 120,000 distinct CDR3 sequences; about 6.5% are singletons. Here the sequenced sample was PBMCs, mostly from graft donor cells, taken 360 days after TCRalphabeta/CD19-depleted stem cell transplant. The origin of the receptors is a male patient aged 2 to 9 who had a stem cell transplant for acute lymphoblastic leukemia, so the T cells may come from the graft donor.

This clonotype was recorded many times. The V gene is TRBV21-1, the J gene TRBJ1-6; the D segment call TRBD1 is taken from the table without a DNA check. TRBV21-1 represents a pseudogene. CDR3 size: 18 residues. CDR3 in amino acids: CASSRSRDIRRGNSPLHF. In nucleotides, the CDR3 is TGTGCCAGCAGCAGATCCCGGGACATCCGCCGGGGGAATTCACCCCTCCACTTT.

The CDR3 nucleotides are TGTGCCAGCAGCGATCCAGGGACGGACCACGAGCAGTACTTC. The encoded protein is CASSDPGTDHEQYF. This chain connects TRBV7-2 to TRBJ2-7, with D perhaps assigned TRBD1 or TRBD2 (5 bases each). Trimming pared 5 bases from V and 5 bases from J, leaving 16 bases between. CDR3 length: 14 residues. The germline V gene encodes CDR1 SGHTA and CDR2 FQGNSA.

The V gene is TRBV30, the J gene TRBJ2-7; a weak D match, TRBD1 (5 bases). Trimming took off 2 bases at V and 4 bases at J, with 9 bases between the two ends. This CDR3 region has 12 residues. Germline V gene lookup returns CDR1 GTSNPN and CDR2 SVGIG (reference sequence). In DNA, the CDR3 is TGTGCCTGGAGTCTCAGGGATTACGAGCAGTACTTC. It codes for CAWSLRDYEQYF.

The sample holds one count of this clonotype. A much bigger clone sits one base away, suggesting this may be a read error. The V and J genes are TRBV7-3 and TRBJ1-4; 8 bases fit TRBD1. Germline CDR1 is SGHTA and CDR2 is FQGTGA. CDR3 length: 18 amino acids. V lost 6 bases, J lost 5 bases, and 17 bases stayed unmatched. The CDR3 nucleotides are TGTGCCAGCAGATTCCGGAGACCCTACAGGGGGAGAAATGAAAAACTGTTTTTT. This sequence encodes CASRFRRPYRGRNEKLFF.

There are many counts of this clonotype. The chain employs TRBV29-1 and TRBJ2-7; weak D call: TRBD1 (6 bases). CDR3 length: 14 residues. V lost 0 bases, J lost 2 bases, and 11 bases lay in between. The germline V gene has CDR1 SQVTM and CDR2 ANQGSEA. In DNA, the CDR3 is TGCAGCGTTGAAGATCACAGGGCCCCCTACGAGCAGTACTTC. Translating gives CSVEDHRAPYEQYF.

This sequence joins TRBV5-5 and TRBJ1-1, with unresolved D. V lost 2 bases to trimming and J lost 6 bases, with 8 bases between them. There are 12 residues in the CDR3. Germline CDR1 is SGHKS and CDR2 is YYEKEE (reference sequence). In DNA, the CDR3 is TGTGCCAGCAGCTTCCCCACCTCTGAAGCTTTCTTT. Protein: CASSFPTSEAFF.

This clonotype was seen ten or more times. The V and J genes are TRBV7-9 and TRBJ2-7; D is uncertain. In germline, CDR1 is SEHNR, CDR2 FQNEAQ (reference sequence). Between the trimmed V and J ends, which lost 1 base and 7 bases, there was a span of 11 bases. The CDR3 contains 13 residues. The CDR3 sequence is CASSLVGAWEQYF. As DNA, the CDR3 is TGTGCCAGCAGCTTAGTAGGCGCCTGGGAGCAGTACTTC. The full variable domain, its missing parts supplied by reference TRBV7-9 and TRBJ2-7, is DTGVSQNPRHKITKRGQNVTFRCDPISEHNRLYWYRQTLGQGPEFLTYFQNEAQLEKSRLLSDRFSAERPKGSFSTLEIQRTEQGDSAMYLCASSLVGAWEQYFGPGTRLTVT.

This clonotype has a handful of counts. The chain has TRBV30 and TRBJ2-7; D remains ambiguous. This CDR3 has 17 amino acids. Germline V lookup: CDR1 GTSNPN, CDR2 SVGIG (reference sequence). Trimming stripped 2 bases from V and 0 bases from J, with 20 bases between. CDR3 DNA sequence: TGTGCCTGGAGTAGTACTATCCGACGGGTTAGCTCCTACGAGCAGTACTTC. Translating gives CAWSSTIRRVSSYEQYF.

The chain has TRBV6-5 and TRBJ2-5, with 7 bases lining up with TRBD2. Germline assignment: CDR1 MNHEY and CDR2 SVGAGI. The CDR3 totals 14 residues. J gave up 2 bases and V 7 bases, and 7 bases lay outside the gene matches. The CDR3 nucleotides are TGTGCCAGCAAGCTTACCGGGGGGCAAGAGACCCAGTACTTC. As protein: CASKLTGGQETQYF.

This clonotype was observed many times. The J gene is TRBJ1-2, the V gene TRBV20-1, with D perhaps matching TRBD1 (6 bases). CDR1 and CDR2 from the germline V gene are DFQATT and SNEGSKA (reference sequence). CDR3 length: 14 amino acids. V was pared by 5 bases and J by 2 bases, with 15 bases between. CDR3 residues: CSAAQRTVNYGYTF. Written as DNA, the CDR3 is TGCAGTGCTGCACAGCGGACAGTAAACTATGGCTACACCTTC.

The chain joins TRBV15 to TRBJ1-5, with no clear D. The CDR3 runs 15 residues. V was shortened by 0 bases and J by 3 bases, with 9 bases between the two germline ends. The germline V gene encodes CDR1 LNHNV and CDR2 YYDKDF (reference sequence). The CDR3: CATSRDRGLNQPQHF. The CDR3 DNA sequence: TGTGCCACCAGCAGAGATAGAGGTCTCAATCAGCCCCAGCATTTT.

This clonotype was seen at least ten times. The V gene is TRBV7-3, the J gene TRBJ2-3; 7 bases fit TRBD2. This CDR3 has 18 amino acids. CDR1 is SGHTA and CDR2 is FQGTGA in the germline V gene. Trimming cost V 1 base and J 4 bases; bases outside gene matches: 14. CDR3: CASSLNPVAREVPDTQYF. In DNA, the CDR3 is TGTGCCAGCAGCTTAAACCCCGTTGCCCGGGAGGTGCCAGATACGCAGTATTTT.

The table lists this clonotype with many counts. The chain links TRBV20-1 to TRBJ2-3; possible D gene TRBD2, 6 bases. The CDR3 spans 12 residues. Looked up from germline, CDR1 is DFQATT and CDR2 is SNEGSKA (reference sequence). V dropped 3 bases and J dropped 11 bases, with 15 bases sitting between them. The CDR3 is CSASGTSRGQYF. The DNA for the CDR3 is TGCAGTGCTAGTGGGACTTCCCGGGGGCAGTATTTT.

This clonotype showed up many times. The rearrangement links TRBV5-5 to TRBJ2-7, with D maybe TRBD1 (5 bases). The CDR3 loop spans 14 amino acids. CDR1 and CDR2 (germline): SGHKS, YYEKEE (reference sequence). V lost 1 base and J lost 3, with 11 bases in between. CDR3 DNA: TGTGCCAGCAGCTTGAGGCAGGGCTTCTACGAGCAGTACTTC. Its translation is CASSLRQGFYEQYF.

This clonotype came up many times. V is TRBV9 and J is TRBJ2-3; D ambiguous. V dropped 3 bases and J dropped 2 bases, with 7 bases sitting between them. This CDR3 has 13 residues. Germline V gene data show CDR1 as SGDLS and CDR2 as YYNGEE. For the CDR3, the DNA is TGTGCCAGCAGCGAGTGGATCACAGATACGCAGTATTTT. Protein: CASSEWITDTQYF.

This clonotype was seen many times. The rearrangement links TRBV6-5 to TRBJ1-6, with TRBD1 identical over 9 bases. The CDR3 has 14 residues. J gave up 7 bases and V 6 bases, and 4 bases lay outside the gene matches. Germline CDR1 MNHEY, CDR2 SVGAGI. The CDR3 DNA is TGTGCCAGCAGGGTGGACAGGGGAAATTCACCCCTCCACTTT. Its translation is CASRVDRGNSPLHF.

In its sample, this clonotype was seen a few times. The chain recombines TRBV7-6 with TRBJ2-7; the D gene is possibly TRBD2 (5 bases). V dropped 0 bases and J dropped 4 bases, with 19 bases sitting between them. The CDR3 length is 17 residues. Germline CDR1 SGHVS, CDR2 FNYEAQ. CDR3 sequence reads: CASSLAVPHAGPYEQYF. In nucleotides, the CDR3 is TGTGCCAGCAGCTTAGCGGTACCTCACGCGGGTCCTTACGAGCAGTACTTC.

V gene TRBV6-1 combines with J gene TRBJ2-3, with a weak D call TRBD1 (5 bases). The CDR3 extends over 16 amino acids. The germline V and J ends were trimmed by 5 bases and 4 bases, with 19 bases remaining between them. The germline V gene has CDR1 MNHNS and CDR2 SASEGT. Here the CDR3 DNA reads TGTGCCAGCAGTCAATCCACAGGATTCTTCGCAGATACGCAGTATTTT. This encodes CASSQSTGFFADTQYF.

This clonotype showed up many times. The V gene is TRBV28, the J gene TRBJ1-1; no firm D call. There are 12 residues in the CDR3. Germline V gene data show CDR1 as MDHEN and CDR2 as SYDVKM. With 11 bases removed from V and 3 bases from J, the gap between germline ends came to 13 bases. For the CDR3, the DNA is TGTGCCTCCGGTAGGTCCTACACTGAAGCTTTCTTT. Translated: CASGRSYTEAFF.

The gene calls are TRBV11-2 and TRBJ1-6; possibly TRBD1 for D (5 bases). The V and J ends lost 3 bases and 2 bases respectively, with 17 bases between them. The germline CDR1 and CDR2 sequences are SGHAT and FQNNGV. The CDR3 runs to 18 residues. The CDR3 spells CASSFEGPHRPYNSPLHF. DNA of the CDR3: TGTGCCAGCAGCTTCGAAGGACCCCACAGGCCCTATAATTCACCCCTCCACTTT.

This rearrangement joins TRBV5-5 to TRBJ2-7; possibly TRBD1 for D (5 bases). Trimming took off 2 bases at V and 2 bases at J, with 14 bases between the two ends. CDR3 length equals 15 residues. Germline CDR1 reads SGHKS; CDR2 reads YYEKEE (reference sequence). CDR3 in amino acids: CASSFGQGSTYEQYF. The CDR3 nucleotides are TGTGCCAGCAGCTTCGGGCAGGGTTCTACCTACGAGCAGTACTTC.

The genes are TRBV9 and TRBJ2-4; TRBD1 is a possible D gene (6 bases). The CDR3 loop spans 17 amino acids. The V end was cut by 0 bases, the J end by 0 bases, with 13 bases between. CDR1 is SGDLS and CDR2 is YYNGEE in the germline V gene. For the CDR3, the DNA is TGTGCCAGCAGCGTAGATGACAGGTCCAAAGCCAAAAACATTCAGTACTTC. This encodes CASSVDDRSKAKNIQYF.

Concerning this clonotype: A much more abundant neighbour one base away suggests this may be a read error. V usage is TRBV24-1 and J usage is TRBJ2-3; D not certain. Per the germline V gene, CDR1 is KGHDR and CDR2 is SFDVKD. V dropped 9 bases and J dropped 2 bases, with 14 bases sitting between them. The CDR3 length is 14 residues. The CDR3 DNA sequence: TGTGCCACCTGTGCCCTAGGGTTCACAGATACGCAGTATTTT. Its protein product is CATCALGFTDTQYF.

This clonotype showed up many times. This rearrangement joins TRBV29-1 to TRBJ2-7, with unresolved D. Per the germline V gene, CDR1 is SQVTM and CDR2 is ANQGSEA. The CDR3 contains 12 residues. V shed 4 bases and J shed 0 bases, with 7 bases lying between them. This CDR3 reads CSVVTDSYEQYF. CDR3 nucleotides: TGCAGCGTTGTAACAGACTCCTACGAGCAGTACTTC.

There are many counts of this clonotype. The chain has TRBV9 and TRBJ2-7; TRBD2 matches at 7 bases. V dropped 3 bases and J dropped 3; count of bases not matched to a gene: 6. Per the germline V gene, CDR1 is SGDLS and CDR2 is YYNGEE. The CDR3 length is 14 residues. CDR3 in DNA: TGTGCCAGCAGCGCTGGGGCTAGCGGCTACGAGCAGTACTTC. Protein: CASSAGASGYEQYF.

This clonotype occurred many times. The CDR3 loop is CASSLEWGTAYEQYF. CDR3 bases: TGCGCCAGCAGCCTAGAGTGGGGGACAGCCTACGAGCAGTACTTC. This chain connects TRBV4-3 to TRBJ2-7, with 7 bases fitting TRBD1. Trimming cost V 4 bases and J 2 bases; bases outside gene matches: 8. CDR1 LGHNA and CDR2 YSLEER come from the germline V gene. This CDR3 has 15 residues.

This clonotype is labeled as medium-sized. The rearrangement links TRBV11-2 to TRBJ2-3; unclear D gene. This CDR3 spans 16 amino acids. V was trimmed by 0 bases and J by 9 bases, leaving 19 bases between them. Germline CDR1 SGHAT, CDR2 FQNNGV. The CDR3 region is CASSLDPDGKRITQYF. The CDR3 region has the DNA TGTGCCAGCAGCTTAGATCCCGACGGAAAACGAATCACGCAGTATTTT.

This clonotype was detected ten times or more. The V call is TRBV11-2, the J call TRBJ2-1; 10 bases match TRBD2. Germline CDR1 and CDR2: SGHAT and FQNNGV. J gave up 2 bases and V 5 bases, and 6 bases lay outside the gene matches. The CDR3 is made up of 16 amino acids. The CDR3 loop is CASSRRLAGAYNEQFF. DNA of the CDR3: TGTGCCAGCAGCCGAAGACTAGCGGGCGCCTACAATGAGCAGTTCTTC.

There are many counts of this clonotype. V usage is TRBV10-3 and J usage is TRBJ2-1; 7 bases align to TRBD1. The germline V gene encodes CDR1 ENHRY and CDR2 SYGVKD. V gave up 4 bases and J gave up 9 bases; unmatched junction bases: 6. This CDR3 spans 13 amino acids. Written as DNA, the CDR3 is TGTGCCATCAGTGCCCCAGGGGGAATTGAGCAGTTCTTC. It specifies CAISAPGGIEQFF.